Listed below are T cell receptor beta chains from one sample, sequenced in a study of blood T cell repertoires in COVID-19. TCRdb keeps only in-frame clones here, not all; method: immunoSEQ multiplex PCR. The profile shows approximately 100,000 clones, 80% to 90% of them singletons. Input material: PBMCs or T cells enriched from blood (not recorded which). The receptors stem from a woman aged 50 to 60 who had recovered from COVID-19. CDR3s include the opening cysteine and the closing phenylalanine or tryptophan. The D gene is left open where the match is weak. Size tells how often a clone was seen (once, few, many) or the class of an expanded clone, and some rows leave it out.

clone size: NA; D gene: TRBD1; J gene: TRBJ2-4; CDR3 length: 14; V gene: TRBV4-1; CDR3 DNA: TGCGCCAGCAGCCCCGGAGCAGGGGGTGACATTCAGTACTTC; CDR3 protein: CASSPGAGGDIQYF
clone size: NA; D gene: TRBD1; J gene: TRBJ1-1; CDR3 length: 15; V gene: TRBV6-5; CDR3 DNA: TGTGCCAGTAGAGATACGAGGACAGGGAACACTGAAGCTTTCTTT; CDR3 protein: CASRDTRTGNTEAFF
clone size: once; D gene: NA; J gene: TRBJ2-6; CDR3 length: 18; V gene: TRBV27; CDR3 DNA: TGTGCCAGCAGTTTAATAGCGGCCGGGGTTACCGGGGCCAACGTCCTGACTTTC; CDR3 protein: CASSLIAAGVTGANVLTF
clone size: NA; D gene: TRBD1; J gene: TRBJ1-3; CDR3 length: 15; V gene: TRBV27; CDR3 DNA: TGTGCCAGCAGCTCATCAGGGGGAATTGGAAACACCATATATTTT; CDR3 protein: CASSSSGGIGNTIYF
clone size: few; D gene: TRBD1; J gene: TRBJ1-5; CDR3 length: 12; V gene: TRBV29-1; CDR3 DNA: TGCAGCGTTGGGGGGACAGGGATGCCCCAGCATTTT; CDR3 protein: CSVGGTGMPQHF
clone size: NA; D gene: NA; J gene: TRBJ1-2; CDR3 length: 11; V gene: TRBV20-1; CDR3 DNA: TGCAGGAAGGGGGGAGGGGATGGCTACACCTTC; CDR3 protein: CRKGGGDGYTF
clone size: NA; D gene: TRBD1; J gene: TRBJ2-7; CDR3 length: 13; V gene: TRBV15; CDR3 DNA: TGTGCCACCAGCAGAGGACAGGGGCGCGAGCAGTACTTC; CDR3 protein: CATSRGQGREQYF
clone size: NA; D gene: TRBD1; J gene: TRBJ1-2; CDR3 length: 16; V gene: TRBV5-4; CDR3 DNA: TGTGCCAGCAGCTGGGACAGCACCCTTTCTAACTATGGCTACACCTTC; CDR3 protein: CASSWDSTLSNYGYTF
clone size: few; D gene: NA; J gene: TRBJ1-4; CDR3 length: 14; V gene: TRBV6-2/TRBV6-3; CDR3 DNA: TGTGCCAGCAGTAGACAGCAAAATAATGAAAAACTGTTTTTT; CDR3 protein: CASSRQQNNEKLFF
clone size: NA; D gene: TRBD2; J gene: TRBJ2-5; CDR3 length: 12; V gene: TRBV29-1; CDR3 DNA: TGCAGCGTGGGACTAGCGGGAGGGACCCAGTACTTC; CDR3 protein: CSVGLAGGTQYF
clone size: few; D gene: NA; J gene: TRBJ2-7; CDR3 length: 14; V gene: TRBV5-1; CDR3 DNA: TGCGCCAGCAGCTTGGGGACTTACTCCTACGAGCAGTACTTC; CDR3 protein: CASSLGTYSYEQYF
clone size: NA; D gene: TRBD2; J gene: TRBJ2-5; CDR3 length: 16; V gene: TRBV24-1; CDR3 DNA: TGTGCCACCAGTGAAGGCGCGGGAGGTTGGAAAGAGACCCAGTACTTC; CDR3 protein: CATSEGAGGWKETQYF
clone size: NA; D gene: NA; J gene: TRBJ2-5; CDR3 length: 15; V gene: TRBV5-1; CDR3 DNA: TGCGCCAGCAGCTTGGCCTCAACGGGAAAAGAGACCCAGTACTTC; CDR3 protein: CASSLASTGKETQYF
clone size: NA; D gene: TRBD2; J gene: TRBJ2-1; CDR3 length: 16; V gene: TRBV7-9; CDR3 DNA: TGTGCCAGCAGCTTATTTTCTAGCGGGGGGTCCAATGAGCAGTTCTTC; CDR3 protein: CASSLFSSGGSNEQFF
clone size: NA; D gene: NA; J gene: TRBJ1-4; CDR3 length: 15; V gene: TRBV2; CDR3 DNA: TGTGCCAGCAGTCCGACAGGAGCAACTAATGAAAAACTGTTTTTT; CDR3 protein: CASSPTGATNEKLFF
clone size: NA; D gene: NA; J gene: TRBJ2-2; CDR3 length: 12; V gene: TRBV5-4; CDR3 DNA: TGTGCCAGCAGCACGAGGGCCGGGGAGCTGTTTTTT; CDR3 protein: CASSTRAGELFF